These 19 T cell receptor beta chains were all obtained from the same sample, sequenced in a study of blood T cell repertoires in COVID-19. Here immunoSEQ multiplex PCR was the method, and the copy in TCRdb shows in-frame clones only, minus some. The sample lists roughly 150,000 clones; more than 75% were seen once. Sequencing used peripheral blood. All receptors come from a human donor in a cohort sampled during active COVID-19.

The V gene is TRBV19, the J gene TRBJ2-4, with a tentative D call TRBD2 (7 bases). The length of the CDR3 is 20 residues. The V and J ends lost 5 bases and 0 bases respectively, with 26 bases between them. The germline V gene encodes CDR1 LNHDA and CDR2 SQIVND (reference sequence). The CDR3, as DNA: TGTGCCAGTAGTGGGGGGGGCAGAACTGGTGGGAAACTAGCCAAAAACATTCAGTACTTC. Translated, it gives CASSGGGRTGGKLAKNIQYF.

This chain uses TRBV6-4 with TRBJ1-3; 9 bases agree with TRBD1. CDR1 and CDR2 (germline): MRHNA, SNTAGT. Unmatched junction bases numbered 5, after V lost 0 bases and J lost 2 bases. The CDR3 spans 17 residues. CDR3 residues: CASSDSYRGRPGNTIYF. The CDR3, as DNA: TGTGCCAGCAGTGACTCGTACAGGGGGCGTCCTGGAAACACCATATATTTT.

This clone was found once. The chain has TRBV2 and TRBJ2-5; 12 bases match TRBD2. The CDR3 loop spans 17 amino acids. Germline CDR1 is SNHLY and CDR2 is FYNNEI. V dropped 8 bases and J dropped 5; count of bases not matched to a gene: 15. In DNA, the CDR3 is TGTGCCAGCCACAGAGGCCTACTAGCGGGGGGCCCGGAGACCCAGTACTTC. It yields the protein CASHRGLLAGGPETQYF.

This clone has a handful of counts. The CDR3 loop reads CASSSKRGGTDTQYF. CDR3 DNA sequence: TGTGCCAGCAGCTCGAAGCGGGGGGGCACAGATACGCAGTATTTT. This chain uses TRBV7-3 with TRBJ2-3; 9 nucleotides agree with TRBD2. Trimming at V came to 4 bases and at J to 1 base, leaving 3 bases not matched to a gene. Germline V gives CDR1 SGHTA, CDR2 FQGTGA. This CDR3 has 15 amino acids.

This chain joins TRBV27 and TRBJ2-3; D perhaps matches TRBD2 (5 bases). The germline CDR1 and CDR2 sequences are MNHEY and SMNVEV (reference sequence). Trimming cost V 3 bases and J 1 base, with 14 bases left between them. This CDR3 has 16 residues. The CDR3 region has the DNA TGTGCCAGCAGTTTTCTTCTAGCTATGGGCACAGATACGCAGTATTTT. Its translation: CASSFLLAMGTDTQYF.

The CDR3: CAWTTPGKVHEQYF. CDR3 sequence (DNA): TGTGCCTGGACTACGCCAGGGAAGGTTCACGAGCAGTACTTC. The V and J genes are TRBV30 and TRBJ2-7, with D tentatively TRBD1 (5 bases). In germline, CDR1 is GTSNPN, CDR2 SVGIG (reference sequence). Trimming took off 4 bases at V and 5 bases at J, with 18 bases between the two ends. This CDR3 has 14 amino acids. Drawing the rest from reference TRBV30 and TRBJ2-7, the complete variable domain is SQTIHQWPATLVQPVGSPLSLECTVEGTSNPNLYWYRQAAGRGLQLLFYSVGIGQISSEVPQNLSASRPQDRQFILSSKKLLLSDSGFYLCAWTTPGKVHEQYFGPGTRLTVT.

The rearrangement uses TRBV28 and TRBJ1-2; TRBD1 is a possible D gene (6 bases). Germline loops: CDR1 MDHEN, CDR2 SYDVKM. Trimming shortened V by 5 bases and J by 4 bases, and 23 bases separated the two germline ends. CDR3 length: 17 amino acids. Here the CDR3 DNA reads TGTGCCAGCAGTCGCCTGACCGGACAGTTGATTTCCTATGGCTACACCTTC. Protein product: CASSRLTGQLISYGYTF.

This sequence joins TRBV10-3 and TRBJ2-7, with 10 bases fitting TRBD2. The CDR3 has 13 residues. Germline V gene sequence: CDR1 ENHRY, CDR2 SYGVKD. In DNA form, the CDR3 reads TGTTGCGCTAGCGGGGGCTACTCCTACGAGCAGTACTTC. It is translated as CCASGGYSYEQYF.

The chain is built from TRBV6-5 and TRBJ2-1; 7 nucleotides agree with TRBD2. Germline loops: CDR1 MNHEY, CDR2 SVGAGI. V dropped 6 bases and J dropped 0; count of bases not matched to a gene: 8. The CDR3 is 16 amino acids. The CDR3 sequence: CASSYLGTISYNEQFF. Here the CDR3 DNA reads TGTGCCAGCAGCTACCTCGGGACTATCTCCTACAATGAGCAGTTCTTC.

As DNA, the CDR3 is TGTGCCACCCGAGGGACAGGGGGGTTGACCGAGCAGTACTTC. Translated, it gives CATRGTGGLTEQYF. The rearrangement links TRBV6-5 to TRBJ2-7; 11 nucleotides match TRBD1. The germline gives CDR1 MNHEY, CDR2 SVGAGI. The CDR3 runs 14 residues. The V gene end was trimmed by 10 bases and the J gene end by 6 bases; junction bases not matched to a gene: 11.

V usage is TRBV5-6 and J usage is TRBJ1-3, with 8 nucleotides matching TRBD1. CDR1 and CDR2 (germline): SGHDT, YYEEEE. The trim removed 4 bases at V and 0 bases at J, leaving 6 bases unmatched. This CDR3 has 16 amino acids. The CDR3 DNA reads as TGTGCCAGCAGCCGGACAGGGACCTTCTCTGGAAACACCATATATTTT. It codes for CASSRTGTFSGNTIYF.

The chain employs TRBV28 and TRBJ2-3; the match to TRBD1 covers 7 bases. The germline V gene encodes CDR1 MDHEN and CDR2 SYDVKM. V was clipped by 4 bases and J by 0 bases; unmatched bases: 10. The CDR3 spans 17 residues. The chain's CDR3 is CASSSPRGRLSTDTQYF. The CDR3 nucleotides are TGTGCCAGCAGTTCCCCCAGGGGGAGACTTAGCACAGATACGCAGTATTTT.

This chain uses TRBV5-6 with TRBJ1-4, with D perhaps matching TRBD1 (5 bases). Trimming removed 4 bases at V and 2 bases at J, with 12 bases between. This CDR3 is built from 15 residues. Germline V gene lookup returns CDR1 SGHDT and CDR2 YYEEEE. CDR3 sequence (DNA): TGTGCCAGCAGCAGCAGGGATTGGACTAATGAAAAACTGTTTTTT. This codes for CASSSRDWTNEKLFF. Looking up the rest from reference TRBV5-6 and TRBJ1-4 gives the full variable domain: DAGVTQSPTHLIKTRGQQVTLRCSPKSGHDTVSWYQQALGQGPQFIFQYYEEEERQRGNFPDRFSGHQFPNYSSELNVNALLLGDSALYLCASSSRDWTNEKLFFGSGTQLSVL.

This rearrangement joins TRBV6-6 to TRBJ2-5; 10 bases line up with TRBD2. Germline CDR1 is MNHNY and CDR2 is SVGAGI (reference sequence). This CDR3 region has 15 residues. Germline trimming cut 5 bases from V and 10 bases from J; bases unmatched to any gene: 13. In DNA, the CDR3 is TGTGCCAGCAGTACCCCCCGGACTAGCGGAGGGGACCAGTACTTC. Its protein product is CASSTPRTSGGDQYF.

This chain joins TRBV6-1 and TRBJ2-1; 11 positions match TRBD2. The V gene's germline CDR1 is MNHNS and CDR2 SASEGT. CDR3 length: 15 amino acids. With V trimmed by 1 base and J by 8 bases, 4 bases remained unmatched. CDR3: CASSEGDSGGDEQFF. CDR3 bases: TGTGCCAGCAGTGAAGGCGATAGCGGGGGGGATGAGCAGTTCTTC.

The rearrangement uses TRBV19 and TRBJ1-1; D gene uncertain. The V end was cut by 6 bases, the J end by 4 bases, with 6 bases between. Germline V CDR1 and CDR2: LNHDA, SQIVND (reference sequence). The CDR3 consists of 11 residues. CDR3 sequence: CASSLSTEAFF. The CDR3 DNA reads TGTGCCAGTAGCCTCAGCACTGAAGCTTTCTTT.

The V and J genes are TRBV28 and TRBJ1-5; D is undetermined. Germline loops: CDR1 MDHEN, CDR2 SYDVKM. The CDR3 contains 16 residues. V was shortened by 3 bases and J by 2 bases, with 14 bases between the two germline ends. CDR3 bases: TGTGCCAGCAGTTTTGCGGAGGGCTACGGCAATCAGCCCCAGCATTTT. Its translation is CASSFAEGYGNQPQHF.

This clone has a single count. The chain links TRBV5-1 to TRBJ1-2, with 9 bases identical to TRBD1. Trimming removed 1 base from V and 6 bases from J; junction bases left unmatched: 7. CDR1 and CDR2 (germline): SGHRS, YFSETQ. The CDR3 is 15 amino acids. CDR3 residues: CASSLLLQGAHGYTF. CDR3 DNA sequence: TGCGCCAGCAGCTTGCTCCTACAGGGGGCTCATGGCTACACCTTC.

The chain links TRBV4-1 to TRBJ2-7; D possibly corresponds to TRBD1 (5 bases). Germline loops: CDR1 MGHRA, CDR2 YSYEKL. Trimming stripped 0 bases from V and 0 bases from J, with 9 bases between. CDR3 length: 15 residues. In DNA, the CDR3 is TGCGCCAGCAGCCAAGACATGGGGCTCTCCTACGAGCAGTACTTC. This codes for CASSQDMGLSYEQYF.